Sequencing of this TCR beta chain was carried out in a study of cytomegalovirus exposure and HLA in healthy donors. General study results and limits: Later analysis associated a missense DCLRE1C variant with TCR beta V- and J-gene trimming.

Amplification used 60 Vbeta primers and 13 Jbeta primers. Clones were read by immunoSEQ multiplex PCR, and TCRdb kept only the in-frame ones, dropping some. The table lists roughly 200,000 clones, around 80% of them singletons. Note on this clone: What it binds is not known.

J was trimmed by 6 bases and V by 8 bases; bases with no gene match: 7. Germline V gene sequence: CDR1 LNHNV, CDR2 YYDKDF (reference sequence). CDR3 length equals 13 residues. The TCR originated in a woman in her sixties or seventies in good health and CMV-seropositive. Source material: PBMCs. This rearrangement joins TRBV15 to TRBJ2-3, with TRBD2 matching over 8 bases. In DNA form, the CDR3 reads TGTGCCACCGGCCCTTCGGGGGGGGATACGCAGTATTTT. Protein product: CATGPSGGDTQYF.